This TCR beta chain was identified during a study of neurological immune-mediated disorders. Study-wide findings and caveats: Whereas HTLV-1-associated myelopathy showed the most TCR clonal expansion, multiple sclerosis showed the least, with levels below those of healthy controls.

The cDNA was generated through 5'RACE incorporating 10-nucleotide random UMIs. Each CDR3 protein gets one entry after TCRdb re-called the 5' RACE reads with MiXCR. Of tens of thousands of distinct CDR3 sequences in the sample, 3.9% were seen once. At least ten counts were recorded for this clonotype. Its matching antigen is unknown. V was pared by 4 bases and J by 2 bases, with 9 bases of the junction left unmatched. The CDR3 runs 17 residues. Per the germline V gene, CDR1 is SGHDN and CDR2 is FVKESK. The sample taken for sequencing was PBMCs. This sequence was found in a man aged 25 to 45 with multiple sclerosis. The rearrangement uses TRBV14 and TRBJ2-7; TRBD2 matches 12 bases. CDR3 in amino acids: CASSRNRLAGAPYEQYF. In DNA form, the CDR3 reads TGTGCCAGCAGCCGAAACCGACTAGCGGGGGCCCCCTACGAGCAGTACTTC.